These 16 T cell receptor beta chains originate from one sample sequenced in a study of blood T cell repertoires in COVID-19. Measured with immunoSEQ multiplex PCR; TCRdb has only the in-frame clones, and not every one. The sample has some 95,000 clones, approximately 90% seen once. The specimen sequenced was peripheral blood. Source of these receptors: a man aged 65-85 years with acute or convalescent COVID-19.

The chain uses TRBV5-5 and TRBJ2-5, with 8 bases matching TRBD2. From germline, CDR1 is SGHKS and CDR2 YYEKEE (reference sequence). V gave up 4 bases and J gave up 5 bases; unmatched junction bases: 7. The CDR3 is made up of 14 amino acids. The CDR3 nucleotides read TGTGCCAGCAGCCCTCGCGGGGGGAGGGAGACCCAGTACTTC. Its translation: CASSPRGGRETQYF.

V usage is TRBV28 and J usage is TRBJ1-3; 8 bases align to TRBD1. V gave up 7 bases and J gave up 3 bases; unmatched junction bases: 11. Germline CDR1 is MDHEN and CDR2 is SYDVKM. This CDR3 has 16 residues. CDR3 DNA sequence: TGTGCCAGCACACCTCCGACAGGGGTGGGTGGAAACACCATATATTTT. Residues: CASTPPTGVGGNTIYF.

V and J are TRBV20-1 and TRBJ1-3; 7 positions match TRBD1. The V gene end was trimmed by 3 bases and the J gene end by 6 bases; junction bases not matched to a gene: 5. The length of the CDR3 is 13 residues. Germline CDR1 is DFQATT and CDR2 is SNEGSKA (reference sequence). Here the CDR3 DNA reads TGCAGTGCTAGTGCGGGGACAGAAAACACCATATATTTT. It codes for CSASAGTENTIYF.

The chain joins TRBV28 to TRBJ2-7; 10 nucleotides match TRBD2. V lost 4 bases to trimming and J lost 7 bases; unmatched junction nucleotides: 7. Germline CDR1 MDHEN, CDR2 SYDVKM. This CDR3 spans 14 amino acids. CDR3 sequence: CASSSAGGRREQYV. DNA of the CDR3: TGTGCCAGCAGTTCAGCGGGGGGGCGACGTGAGCAGTACGTC.

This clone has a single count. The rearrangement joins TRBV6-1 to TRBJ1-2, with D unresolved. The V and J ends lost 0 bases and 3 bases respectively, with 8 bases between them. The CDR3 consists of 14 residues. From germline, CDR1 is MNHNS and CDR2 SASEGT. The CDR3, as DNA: TGTGCCAGCAGTGAAGCTCGCGGGCACTATGGCTACACCTTC. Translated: CASSEARGHYGYTF.

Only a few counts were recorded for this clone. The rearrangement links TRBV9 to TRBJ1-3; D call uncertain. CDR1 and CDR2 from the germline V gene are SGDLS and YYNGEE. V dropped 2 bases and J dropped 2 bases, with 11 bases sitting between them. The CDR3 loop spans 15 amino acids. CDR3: CASSVGEAAGNTIYF. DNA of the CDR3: TGTGCCAGCAGCGTTGGAGAGGCGGCTGGAAACACCATATATTTT.

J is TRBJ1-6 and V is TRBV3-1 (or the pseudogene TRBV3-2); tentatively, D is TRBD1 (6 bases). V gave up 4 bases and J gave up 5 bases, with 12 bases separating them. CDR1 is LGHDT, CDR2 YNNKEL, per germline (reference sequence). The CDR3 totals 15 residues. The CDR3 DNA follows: TGTGCCAGCAGCCCGGGGGGCAGGCATAATTCACCCCTCCACTTT. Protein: CASSPGGRHNSPLHF.

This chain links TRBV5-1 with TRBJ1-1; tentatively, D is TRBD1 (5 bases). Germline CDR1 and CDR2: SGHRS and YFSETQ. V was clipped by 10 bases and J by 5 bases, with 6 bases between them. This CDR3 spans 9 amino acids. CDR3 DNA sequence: TGCGCCCGACAGACTGAAGCTTTCTTT. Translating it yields CARQTEAFF. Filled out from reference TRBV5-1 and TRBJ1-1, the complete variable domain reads KAGVTQTPRYLIKTRGQQVTLSCSPISGHRSVSWYQQTPGQGLQFLFEYFSETQRNKGNFPGRFSGRQFSNSRSEMNVSTLELGDSALYLCARQTEAFFGQGTRLTVV.

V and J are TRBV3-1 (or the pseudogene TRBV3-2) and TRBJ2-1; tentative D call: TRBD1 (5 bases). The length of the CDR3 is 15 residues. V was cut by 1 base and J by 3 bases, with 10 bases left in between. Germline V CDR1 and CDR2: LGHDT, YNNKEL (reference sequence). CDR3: CASSQGNRFYNEQFF. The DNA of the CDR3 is TGTGCCAGCAGCCAAGGAAACAGGTTCTACAATGAGCAGTTCTTC.

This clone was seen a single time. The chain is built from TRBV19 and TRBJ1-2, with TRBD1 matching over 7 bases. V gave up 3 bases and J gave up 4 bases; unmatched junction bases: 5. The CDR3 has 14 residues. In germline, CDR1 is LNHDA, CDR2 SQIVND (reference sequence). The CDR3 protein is CASSIQGQVYGYTF. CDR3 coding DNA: TGTGCCAGTAGTATTCAAGGACAGGTCTATGGCTACACCTTC. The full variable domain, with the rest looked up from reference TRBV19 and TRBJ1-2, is DGGITQSPKYLFRKEGQNVTLSCEQNLNHDAMYWYRQDPGQGLRLIYYSQIVNDFQKGDIAEGYSVSREKKESFPLTVTSAQKNPTAFYLCASSIQGQVYGYTFGSGTRLTVV.

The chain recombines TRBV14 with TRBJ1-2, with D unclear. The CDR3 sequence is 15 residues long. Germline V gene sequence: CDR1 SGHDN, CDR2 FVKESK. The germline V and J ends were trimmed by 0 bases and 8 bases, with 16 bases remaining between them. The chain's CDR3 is CASSQESGGRGGYTF. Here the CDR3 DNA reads TGTGCCAGCAGCCAAGAGTCCGGCGGGAGAGGGGGCTACACCTTC.

The CDR3 spells CASSRDWNTEAFF. The CDR3 DNA reads TGTGCCAGCAGCCGCGATTGGAACACTGAAGCTTTCTTT. This chain joins TRBV5-5 and TRBJ1-1; D remains unclear. The CDR3 loop spans 13 amino acids. The germline V and J ends were trimmed by 4 bases and 1 base, with 8 bases remaining between them. Germline CDR1 reads SGHKS; CDR2 reads YYEKEE (reference sequence). Drawing the rest from reference TRBV5-5 and TRBJ1-1, the complete variable domain is DAGVTQSPTHLIKTRGQQVTLRCSPISGHKSVSWYQQVLGQGPQFIFQYYEKEERGRGNFPDRFSARQFPNYSSELNVNALLLGDSALYLCASSRDWNTEAFFGQGTRLTVV.

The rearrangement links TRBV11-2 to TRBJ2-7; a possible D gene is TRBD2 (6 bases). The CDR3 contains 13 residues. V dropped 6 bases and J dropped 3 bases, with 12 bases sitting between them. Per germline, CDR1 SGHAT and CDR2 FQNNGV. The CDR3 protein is CASSPPGGYEQYV. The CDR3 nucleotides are TGTGCCAGCAGTCCCCCCGGGGGCTACGAGCAGTACGTC.

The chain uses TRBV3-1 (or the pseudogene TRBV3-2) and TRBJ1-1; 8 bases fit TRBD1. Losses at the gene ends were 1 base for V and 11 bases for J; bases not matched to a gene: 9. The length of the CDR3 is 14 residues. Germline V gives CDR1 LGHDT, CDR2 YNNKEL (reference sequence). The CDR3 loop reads CASSQAVGDRRAFF. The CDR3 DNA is TGTGCCAGCAGCCAAGCTGTAGGGGACAGGAGGGCTTTCTTT.

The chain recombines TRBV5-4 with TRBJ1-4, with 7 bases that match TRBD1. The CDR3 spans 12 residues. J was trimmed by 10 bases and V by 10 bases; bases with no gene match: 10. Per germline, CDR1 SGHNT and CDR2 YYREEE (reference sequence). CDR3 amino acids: CAAHQGGGKLFF. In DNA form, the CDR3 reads TGTGCCGCCCATCAGGGGGGCGGAAAACTGTTTTTT.

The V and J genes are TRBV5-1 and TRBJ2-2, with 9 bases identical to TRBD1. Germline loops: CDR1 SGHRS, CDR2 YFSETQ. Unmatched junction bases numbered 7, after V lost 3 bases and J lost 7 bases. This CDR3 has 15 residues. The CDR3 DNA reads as TGCGCCAGCAGCTCGGGGACAGGGTCTGACGGGGAGCTGTTTTTT. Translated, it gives CASSSGTGSDGELFF.